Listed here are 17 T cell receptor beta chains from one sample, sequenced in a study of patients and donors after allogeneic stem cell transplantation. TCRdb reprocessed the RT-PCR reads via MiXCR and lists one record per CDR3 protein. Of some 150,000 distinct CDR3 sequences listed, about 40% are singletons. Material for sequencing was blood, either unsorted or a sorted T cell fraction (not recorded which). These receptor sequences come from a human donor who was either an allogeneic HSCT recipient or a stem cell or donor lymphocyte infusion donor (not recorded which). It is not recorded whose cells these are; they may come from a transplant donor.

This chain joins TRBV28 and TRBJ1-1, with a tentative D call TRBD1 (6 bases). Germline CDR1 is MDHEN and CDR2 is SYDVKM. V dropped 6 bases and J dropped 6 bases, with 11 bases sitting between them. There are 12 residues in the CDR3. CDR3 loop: CASSLTGSEAFF. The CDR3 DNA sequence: TGTGCCAGCAGCCTTACAGGGTCTGAAGCTTTCTTT. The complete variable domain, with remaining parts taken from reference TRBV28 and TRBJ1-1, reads DVKVTQSSRYLVKRTGEKVFLECVQDMDHENMFWYRQDPGLGLRLIYFSYDVKMKEKGDIPEGYSVSREKKERFSLILESASTNQTSMYLCASSLTGSEAFFGQGTRLTVV.

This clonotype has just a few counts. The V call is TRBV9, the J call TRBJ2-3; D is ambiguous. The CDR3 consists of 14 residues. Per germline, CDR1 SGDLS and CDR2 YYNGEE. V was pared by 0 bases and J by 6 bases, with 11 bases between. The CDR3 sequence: CASSVEFLRDTQYF. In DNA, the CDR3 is TGTGCCAGCAGCGTAGAGTTCCTCAGGGATACGCAGTATTTT. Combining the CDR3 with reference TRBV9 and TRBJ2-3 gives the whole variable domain DSGVTQTPKHLITATGQRVTLRCSPRSGDLSVYWYQQSLDQGLQFLIQYYNGEERAKGNILERFSAQQFPDLHSELNLSSLELGDSALYFCASSVEFLRDTQYFGPGTRLTVL.

The CDR3 sequence is CASSLNLATEAFF. CDR3 DNA sequence: TGTGCCAGCAGCTTAAACCTGGCAACTGAAGCTTTCTTT. The J gene is TRBJ1-1, the V gene TRBV7-3; D is ambiguous. V lost 1 base to trimming and J lost 5 bases, with 8 bases between them. The CDR3 spans 13 residues. Germline loops: CDR1 SGHTA, CDR2 FQGTGA.

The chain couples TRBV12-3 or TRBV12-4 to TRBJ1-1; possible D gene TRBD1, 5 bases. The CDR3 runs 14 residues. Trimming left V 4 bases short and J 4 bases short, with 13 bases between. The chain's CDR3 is CASSSIQVPTEAFF. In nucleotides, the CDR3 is TGTGCCAGCAGTTCGATACAGGTCCCCACTGAAGCTTTCTTT.

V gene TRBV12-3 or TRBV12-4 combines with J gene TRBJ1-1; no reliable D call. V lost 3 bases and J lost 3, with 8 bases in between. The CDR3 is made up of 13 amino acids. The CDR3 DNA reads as TGTGCCAGCAGTTTCCAGGCTCACACTGAAGCTTTCTTT. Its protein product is CASSFQAHTEAFF.

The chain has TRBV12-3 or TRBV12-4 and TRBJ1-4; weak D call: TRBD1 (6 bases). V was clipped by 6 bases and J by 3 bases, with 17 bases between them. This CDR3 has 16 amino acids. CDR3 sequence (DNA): TGTGCCAGCAGACAGGGCCCAATTACTCCTAATGAAAAACTGTTTTTT. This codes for CASRQGPITPNEKLFF.

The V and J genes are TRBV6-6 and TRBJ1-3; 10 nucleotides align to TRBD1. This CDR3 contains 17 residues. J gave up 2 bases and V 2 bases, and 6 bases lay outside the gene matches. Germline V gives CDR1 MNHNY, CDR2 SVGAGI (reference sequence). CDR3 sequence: CASSYADRGGTGNTIYF. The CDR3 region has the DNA TGTGCCAGCAGTTACGCGGACAGGGGGGGGACTGGAAACACCATATATTTT.

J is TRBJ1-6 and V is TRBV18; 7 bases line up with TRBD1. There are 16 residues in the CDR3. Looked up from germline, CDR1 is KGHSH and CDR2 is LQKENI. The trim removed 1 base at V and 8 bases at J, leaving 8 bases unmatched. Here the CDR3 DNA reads TGTGCCAGCTCACCACGTGAAGGGGGCGCATATTCACCCCTCCACTTT. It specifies CASSPREGGAYSPLHF.

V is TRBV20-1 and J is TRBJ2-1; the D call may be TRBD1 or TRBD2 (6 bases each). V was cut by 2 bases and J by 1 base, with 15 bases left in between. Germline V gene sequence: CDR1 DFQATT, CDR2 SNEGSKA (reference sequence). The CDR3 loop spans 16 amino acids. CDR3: CSARLRGAASYNEQFF. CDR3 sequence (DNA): TGCAGTGCTAGATTAAGGGGGGCCGCTTCCTACAATGAGCAGTTCTTC.

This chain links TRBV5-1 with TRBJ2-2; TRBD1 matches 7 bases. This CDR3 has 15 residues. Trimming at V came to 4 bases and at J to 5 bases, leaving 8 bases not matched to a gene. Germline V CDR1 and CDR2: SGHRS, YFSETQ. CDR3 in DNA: TGCGCCAGCAGCCTAGGGGGCTCCTTGACCGGGGAGCTGTTTTTT. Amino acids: CASSLGGSLTGELFF.

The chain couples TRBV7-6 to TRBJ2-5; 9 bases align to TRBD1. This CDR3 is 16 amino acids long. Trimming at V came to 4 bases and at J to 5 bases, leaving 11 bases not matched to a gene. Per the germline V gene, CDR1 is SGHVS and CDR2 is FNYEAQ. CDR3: CASSYWGQGSRETQYF. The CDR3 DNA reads TGTGCCAGCAGCTACTGGGGACAGGGAAGTAGGGAGACCCAGTACTTC. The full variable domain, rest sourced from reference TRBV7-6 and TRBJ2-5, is GAGVSQSPRYKVTKRGQDVALRCDPISGHVSLYWYRQALGQGPEFLTYFNYEAQQDKSGLPNDRFSAERPEGSISTLTIQRTEQRDSAMYRCASSYWGQGSRETQYFGPGTRLLVL.

The CDR3 region is CASSSLTGEGEKLFF. CDR3 DNA sequence: TGTGCCAGCAGCTCGCTGACAGGGGAGGGCGAAAAACTGTTTTTT. The rearrangement joins TRBV7-9 to TRBJ1-4; 8 positions agree with TRBD1. J gave up 8 bases and V 4 bases, and 9 bases lay outside the gene matches. CDR3 size: 15 residues. Germline-derived CDR1 and CDR2 are SEHNR and FQNEAQ (reference sequence).

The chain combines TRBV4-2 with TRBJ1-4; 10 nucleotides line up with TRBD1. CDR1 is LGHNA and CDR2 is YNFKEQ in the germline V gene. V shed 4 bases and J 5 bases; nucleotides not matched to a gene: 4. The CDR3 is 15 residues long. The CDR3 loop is CASSLPDRGNEKLFF. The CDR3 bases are TGTGCCAGCAGCCTCCCGGACAGGGGGAATGAAAAACTGTTTTTT.

The CDR3 DNA reads TGTGCCAGCAGCTTAGGACAGAGCTCCTATAATTCACCCCTCCACTTT. Translation: CASSLGQSSYNSPLHF. This rearrangement joins TRBV7-9 to TRBJ1-6; a possible D gene is TRBD1 (5 bases). The ends were cut back, 1 base at V and 0 bases at J, with 7 bases in the middle. The CDR3 is 16 residues long. Germline loops: CDR1 SEHNR, CDR2 FQNEAQ (reference sequence).

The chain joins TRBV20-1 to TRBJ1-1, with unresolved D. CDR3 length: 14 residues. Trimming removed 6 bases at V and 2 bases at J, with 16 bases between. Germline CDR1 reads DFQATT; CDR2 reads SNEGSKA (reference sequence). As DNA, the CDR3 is TGCAGTGCGACCCCTCTAGGCCTTAACACTGAAGCTTTCTTT. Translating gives CSATPLGLNTEAFF.

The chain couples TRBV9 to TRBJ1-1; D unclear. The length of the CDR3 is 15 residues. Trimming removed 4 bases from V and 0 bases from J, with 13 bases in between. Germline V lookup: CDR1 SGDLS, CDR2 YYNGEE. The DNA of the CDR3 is TGTGCCAGCAGCATAGACGGACGGGTGAACACTGAAGCTTTCTTT. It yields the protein CASSIDGRVNTEAFF.

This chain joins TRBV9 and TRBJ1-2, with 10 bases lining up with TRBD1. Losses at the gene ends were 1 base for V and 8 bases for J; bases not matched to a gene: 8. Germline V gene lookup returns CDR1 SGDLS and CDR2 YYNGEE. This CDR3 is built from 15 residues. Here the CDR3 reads CASSVRQGASPGYTF. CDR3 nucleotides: TGTGCCAGCAGCGTAAGACAGGGGGCTTCACCAGGCTACACCTTC.